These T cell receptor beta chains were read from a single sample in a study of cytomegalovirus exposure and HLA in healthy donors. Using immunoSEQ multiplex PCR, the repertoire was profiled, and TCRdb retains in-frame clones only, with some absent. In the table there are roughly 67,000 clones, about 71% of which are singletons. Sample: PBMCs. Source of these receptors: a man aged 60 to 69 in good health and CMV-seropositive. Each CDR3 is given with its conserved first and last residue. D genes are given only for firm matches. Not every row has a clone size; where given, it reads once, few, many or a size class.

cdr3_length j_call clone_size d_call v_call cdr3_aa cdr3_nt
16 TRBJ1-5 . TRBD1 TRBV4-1 CASSQGDRVGNQPQHF TGCGCCAGCAGCCAAGGGGACAGGGTGGGTAATCAGCCCCAGCATTTT
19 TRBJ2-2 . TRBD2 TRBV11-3 CASSLDLTSGIGGTGELFF TGTGCCAGCAGCTTAGATCTTACTAGCGGGATAGGAGGCACCGGGGAGCTGTTTTTT
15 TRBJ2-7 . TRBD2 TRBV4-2 CASSQVRSGRYEQYF TGTGCCAGCAGCCAAGTAAGGAGCGGGAGGTACGAGCAGTACTTC
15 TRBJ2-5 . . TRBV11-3 CASSSPFLSQETQYF TGTGCCAGCAGCTCACCATTTCTCAGCCAAGAGACCCAGTACTTC
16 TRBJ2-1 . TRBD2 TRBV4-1 CASSQDRTSGNNEQFF TGCGCCAGCAGCCAAGATCGGACTAGCGGGAACAATGAGCAGTTCTTC
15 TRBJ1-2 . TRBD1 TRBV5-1 CASSSPGQVTYGYTF TGCGCCAGCAGCTCTCCGGGACAGGTCACCTATGGCTACACCTTC
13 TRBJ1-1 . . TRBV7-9 CASSATLGAEAFF TGTGCCAGCAGCGCAACTTTGGGGGCTGAGGCTTTCTTT
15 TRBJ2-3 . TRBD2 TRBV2 CASKRLAGGADTQYF TGTGCCAGCAAGAGACTAGCGGGGGGAGCAGATACGCAGTATTTT
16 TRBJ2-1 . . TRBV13 CASSLAGREVYNEQFF TGTGCCAGCAGCTTAGCGGGCAGGGAGGTATACAATGAGCAGTTCTTC
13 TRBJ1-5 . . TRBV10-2 CASKGVGNQPQHF TGCGCCAGCAAGGGAGTTGGCAATCAGCCCCAGCATTTT
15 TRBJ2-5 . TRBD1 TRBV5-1 CASSFGQVLEETQYF TGCGCCAGCAGCTTCGGACAGGTCCTAGAAGAGACCCAGTACTTC
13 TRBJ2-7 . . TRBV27 CASRNHEAYEQYF TGTGCCAGCAGGAACCACGAGGCGTACGAGCAGTACTTC
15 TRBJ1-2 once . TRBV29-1 CSVPAGGTTNYGYTF TGCAGCGTTCCGGCGGGGGGGACTACTAACTATGGCTACACCTTC
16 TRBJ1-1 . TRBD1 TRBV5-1 CASSFNQGAVNTEAFF TGCGCCAGCAGCTTCAACCAGGGGGCGGTTAACACTGAAGCTTTCTTT
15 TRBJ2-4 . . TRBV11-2 CASSSPSESKNIQYF TGTGCCAGCAGCTCCCCGAGCGAATCCAAAAACATTCAGTACTTC
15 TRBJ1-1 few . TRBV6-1 CASIPAGSMNTEAFF TGTGCCAGCATTCCAGCTGGGAGCATGAACACTGAAGCTTTCTTT
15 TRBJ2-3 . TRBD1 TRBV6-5 CASRRLGTVTDTQYF TGTGCCAGCAGGAGACTCGGGACAGTCACAGATACGCAGTATTTT
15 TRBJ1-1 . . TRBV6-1 CASSVRQGVNTEAFF TGTGCCAGCAGTGTTAGGCAGGGTGTAAACACTGAAGCTTTCTTT
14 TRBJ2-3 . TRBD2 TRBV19 CASSNELAGYTQYF TGTGCCAGTAGTAACGAGCTAGCGGGGTATACGCAGTATTTT
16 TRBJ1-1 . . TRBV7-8 CASSLAEAGSWTEAFF TGTGCCAGCAGCTTAGCTGAGGCAGGGTCATGGACTGAAGCTTTCTTT
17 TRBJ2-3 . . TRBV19 CASSIVGGRGITDTQYF TGTGCCAGTAGTATAGTTGGGGGGCGGGGGATCACAGATACGCAGTATTTT
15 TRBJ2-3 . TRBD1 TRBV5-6 CASSLDRGITDTQYF TGTGCCAGCAGTTTAGACAGGGGGATTACAGATACGCAGTATTTT
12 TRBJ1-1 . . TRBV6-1 CASSEVWQGVFF TGTGCCAGCAGTGAAGTTTGGCAGGGCGTTTTCTTT
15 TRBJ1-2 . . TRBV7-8 CASSPSAQGTHGYTF TGTGCCAGCAGTCCATCAGCACAGGGAACCCATGGCTACACCTTC
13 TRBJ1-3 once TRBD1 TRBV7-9 CASSTGQRNTIYF TGTGCCAGCAGCACGGGACAGAGAAACACCATATATTTT
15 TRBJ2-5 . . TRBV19 CASSTIQGLGETQYF TGTGCCAGTAGCACAATACAGGGCTTAGGGGAGACCCAGTACTTC
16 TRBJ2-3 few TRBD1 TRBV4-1 CASSQAPTGTTDTQYF TGCGCCAGCAGCCAAGCTCCGACAGGGACCACAGATACGCAGTATTTT
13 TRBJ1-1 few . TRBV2 CASQDSVGTEAFF TGTGCCAGCCAGGACTCGGTAGGCACTGAAGCTTTCTTT
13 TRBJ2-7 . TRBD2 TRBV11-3 CASRLRGGYEQYF TGTGCCAGCAGACTCCGGGGGGGCTACGAGCAGTACTTC
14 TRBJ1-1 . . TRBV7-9 CASSPPGVGTEAFF TGTGCCAGCAGCCCCCCAGGTGTAGGCACTGAAGCTTTCTTT
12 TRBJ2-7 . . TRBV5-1 CASSLRGYEQYF TGCGCCAGCAGCTTGAGGGGTTACGAGCAGTACTTC
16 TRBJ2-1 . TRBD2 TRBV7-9 CASSLVAGGVYNEQFF TGTGCCAGCAGCTTAGTTGCCGGGGGGGTCTACAATGAGCAGTTCTTC
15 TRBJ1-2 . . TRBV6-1 CASSELSRVSYGYTF TGTGCCAGCAGTGAATTAAGCAGGGTTTCCTATGGCTACACCTTC
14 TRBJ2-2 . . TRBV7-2 CASSSAGGGRELFF TGTGCCAGCAGCTCGGCTGGCGGGGGCAGGGAGCTGTTTTTT
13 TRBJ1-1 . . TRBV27 CASSLVMEAEAFF TGTGCCAGCAGTTTAGTTATGGAGGCTGAAGCTTTCTTT
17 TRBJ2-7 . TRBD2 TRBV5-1 CASSLNQAGGNSYEQYF TGCGCCAGCAGCCTCAATCAAGCGGGAGGTAACTCCTACGAGCAGTACTTC
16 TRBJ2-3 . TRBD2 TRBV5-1 CASSFGAGRGTDTQYF TGCGCCAGCAGCTTCGGAGCGGGACGTGGCACAGATACGCAGTATTTT
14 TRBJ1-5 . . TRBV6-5 CASSYSTASQPQHF TGTGCCAGCAGTTACTCAACAGCCAGCCAGCCCCAGCATTTT
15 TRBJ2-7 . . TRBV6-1 CASRGGTSSVHEQYF TGTGCCAGCAGAGGAGGGACCTCTTCGGTCCACGAGCAGTACTTC
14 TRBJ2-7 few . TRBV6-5 CASRSRIPSYEQYF TGTGCCAGCAGGAGCAGGATCCCATCCTACGAGCAGTACTTC
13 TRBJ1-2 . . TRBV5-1 CASSLGQGSGYTF TGCGCCAGCAGCTTGGGGCAGGGATCTGGCTACACCTTC
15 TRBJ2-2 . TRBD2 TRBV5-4 CASSLGGGQSGELFF TGTGCCAGCAGCTTGGGGGGAGGGCAGTCCGGGGAGCTGTTTTTT
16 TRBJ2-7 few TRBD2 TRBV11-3 CASSSRTSGGRPEQYF TGTGCCAGCAGCTCCAGGACTAGCGGAGGGCGGCCCGAGCAGTACTTC
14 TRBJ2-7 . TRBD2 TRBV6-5 CASRPGTSAREQYF TGTGCCAGCAGGCCCGGGACTAGTGCTCGCGAGCAGTACTTC
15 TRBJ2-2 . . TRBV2 CASSMGLSNTGELFF TGTGCCAGCAGCATGGGACTCTCTAACACCGGGGAGCTGTTTTTT
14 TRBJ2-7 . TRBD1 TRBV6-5 CASSPGQGVHEQYF TGTGCCAGCAGTCCGGGACAGGGGGTCCACGAGCAGTACTTC
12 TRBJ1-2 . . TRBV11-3 CASGRRDYGYTF TGTGCCAGCGGGAGGAGAGACTATGGCTACACCTTC
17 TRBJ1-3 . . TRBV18 CASSPSGGAISGNTIYF TGTGCCAGCTCACCTTCGGGAGGGGCCATCTCTGGAAACACCATATATTTT
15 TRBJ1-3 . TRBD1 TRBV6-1 CASRAGGSSGNTIYF TGTGCCAGCAGAGCAGGGGGGAGCTCTGGAAACACCATATATTTT
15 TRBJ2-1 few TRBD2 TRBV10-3 CAISLGKLAGDEQFF TGTGCCATCAGTCTCGGTAAGCTAGCGGGAGATGAGCAGTTCTTC